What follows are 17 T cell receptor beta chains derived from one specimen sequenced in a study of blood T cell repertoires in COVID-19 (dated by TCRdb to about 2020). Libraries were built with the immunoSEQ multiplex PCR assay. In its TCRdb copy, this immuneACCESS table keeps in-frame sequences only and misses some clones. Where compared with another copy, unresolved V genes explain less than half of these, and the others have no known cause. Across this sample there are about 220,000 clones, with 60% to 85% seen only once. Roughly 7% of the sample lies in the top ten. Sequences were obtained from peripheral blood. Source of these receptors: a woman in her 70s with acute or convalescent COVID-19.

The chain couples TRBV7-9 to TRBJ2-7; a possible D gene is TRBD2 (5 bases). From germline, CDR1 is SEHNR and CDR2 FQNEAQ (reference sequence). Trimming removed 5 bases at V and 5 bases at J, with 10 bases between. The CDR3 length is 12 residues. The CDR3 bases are TGTGCCAGCAGCCCGGACTCACACGAGCAGTACTTC. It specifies CASSPDSHEQYF.

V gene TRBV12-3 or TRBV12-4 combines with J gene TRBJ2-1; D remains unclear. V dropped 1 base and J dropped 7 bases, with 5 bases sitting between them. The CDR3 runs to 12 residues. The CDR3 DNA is TGTGCCAGCAGTTTAGACTGGAATGAGCAGTTCTTC. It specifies CASSLDWNEQFF.

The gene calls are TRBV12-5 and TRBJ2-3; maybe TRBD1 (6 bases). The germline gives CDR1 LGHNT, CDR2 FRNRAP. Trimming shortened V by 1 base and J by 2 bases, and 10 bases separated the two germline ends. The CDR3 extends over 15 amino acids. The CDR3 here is CASGLGDRTTDTQYF. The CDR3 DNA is TGTGCTAGTGGTTTGGGTGACAGGACCACAGATACGCAGTATTTT.

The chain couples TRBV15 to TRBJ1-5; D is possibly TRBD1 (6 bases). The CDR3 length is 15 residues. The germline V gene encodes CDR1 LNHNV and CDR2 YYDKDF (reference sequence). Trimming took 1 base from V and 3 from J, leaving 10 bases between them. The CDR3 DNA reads TGTGCCACCAGCAGAGCCCCAGGGGTCAATCAGCCCCAGCATTTT. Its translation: CATSRAPGVNQPQHF.

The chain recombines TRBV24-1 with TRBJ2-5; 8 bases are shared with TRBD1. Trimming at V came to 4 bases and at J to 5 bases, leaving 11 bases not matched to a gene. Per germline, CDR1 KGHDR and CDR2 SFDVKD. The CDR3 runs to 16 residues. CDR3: CATSDSGTGERETQYF. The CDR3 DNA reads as TGTGCCACCAGTGACTCCGGGACAGGTGAGCGCGAGACCCAGTACTTC.

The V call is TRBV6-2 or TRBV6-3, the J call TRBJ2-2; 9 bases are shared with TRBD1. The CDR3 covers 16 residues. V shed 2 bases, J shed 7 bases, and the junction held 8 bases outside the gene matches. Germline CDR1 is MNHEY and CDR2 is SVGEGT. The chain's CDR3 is CASSYLQGALGGELFF. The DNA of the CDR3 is TGTGCCAGCAGTTACCTACAGGGGGCGCTTGGCGGGGAGCTGTTTTTT.

The CDR3 loop reads CASSHLGGGNTFF. CDR3 DNA sequence: TGTGCCAGCAGCCACCTTGGGGGGGGTAATACTTTCTTT. The chain recombines TRBV3-1 (or the pseudogene TRBV3-2) with TRBJ1-1, with D perhaps TRBD1 (5 bases). V lost 3 bases and J lost 12, with 17 bases in between. Looked up from germline, CDR1 is LGHDT and CDR2 is YNNKEL (reference sequence). The CDR3 loop spans 13 amino acids.

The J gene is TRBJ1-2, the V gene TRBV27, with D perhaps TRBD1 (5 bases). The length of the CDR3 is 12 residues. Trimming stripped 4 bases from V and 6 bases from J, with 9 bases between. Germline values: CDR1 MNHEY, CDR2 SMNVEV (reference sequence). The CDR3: CASSSRVDGYTF. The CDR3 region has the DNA TGTGCCAGCAGTTCCAGGGTGGATGGCTACACCTTC.

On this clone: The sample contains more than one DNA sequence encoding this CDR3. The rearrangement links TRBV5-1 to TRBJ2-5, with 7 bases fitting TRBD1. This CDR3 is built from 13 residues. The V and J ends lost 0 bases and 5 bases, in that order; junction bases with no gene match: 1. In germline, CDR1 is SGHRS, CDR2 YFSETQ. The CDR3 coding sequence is TGCGCCAGCAGCTTGGGAGGGGGCGAGACCCAGTACTTC. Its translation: CASSLGGGETQYF.

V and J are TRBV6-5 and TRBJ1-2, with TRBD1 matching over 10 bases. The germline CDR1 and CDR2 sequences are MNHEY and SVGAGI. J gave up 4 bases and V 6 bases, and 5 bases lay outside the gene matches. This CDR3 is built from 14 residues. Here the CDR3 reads CASSQTGGIYGYTF. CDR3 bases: TGTGCCAGCAGCCAGACAGGGGGCATCTATGGCTACACCTTC.

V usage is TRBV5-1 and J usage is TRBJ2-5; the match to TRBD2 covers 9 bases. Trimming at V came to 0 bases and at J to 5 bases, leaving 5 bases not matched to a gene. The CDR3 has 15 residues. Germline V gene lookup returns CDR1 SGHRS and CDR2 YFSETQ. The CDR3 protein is CASSLVPSGDETQYF. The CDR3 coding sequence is TGCGCCAGCAGCTTGGTGCCTAGCGGGGACGAGACCCAGTACTTC.

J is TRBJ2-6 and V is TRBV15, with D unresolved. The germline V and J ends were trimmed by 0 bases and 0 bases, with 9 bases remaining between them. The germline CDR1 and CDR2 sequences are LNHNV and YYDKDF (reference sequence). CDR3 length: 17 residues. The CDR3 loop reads CATSRDDSGSGANVLTF. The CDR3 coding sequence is TGTGCCACCAGCAGAGATGACTCTGGCTCTGGGGCCAACGTCCTGACTTTC.

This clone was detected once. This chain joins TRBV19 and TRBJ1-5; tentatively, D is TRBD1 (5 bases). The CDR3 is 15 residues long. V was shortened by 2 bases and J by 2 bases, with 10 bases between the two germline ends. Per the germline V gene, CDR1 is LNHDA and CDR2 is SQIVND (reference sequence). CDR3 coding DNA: TGTGCCAGTAGTATATCCGGGGGAGGCAATCAGCCCCAGCATTTT. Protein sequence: CASSISGGGNQPQHF. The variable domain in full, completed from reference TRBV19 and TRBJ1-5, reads DGGITQSPKYLFRKEGQNVTLSCEQNLNHDAMYWYRQDPGQGLRLIYYSQIVNDFQKGDIAEGYSVSREKKESFPLTVTSAQKNPTAFYLCASSISGGGNQPQHFGDGTRLSIL.

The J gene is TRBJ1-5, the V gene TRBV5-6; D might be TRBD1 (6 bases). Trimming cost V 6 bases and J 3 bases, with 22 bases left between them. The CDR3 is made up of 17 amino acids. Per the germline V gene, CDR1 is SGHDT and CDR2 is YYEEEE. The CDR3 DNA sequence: TGTGCCAGCACCAACTCACGGCGCAGGGGTAACAATCAGCCCCAGCATTTT. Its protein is CASTNSRRRGNNQPQHF.

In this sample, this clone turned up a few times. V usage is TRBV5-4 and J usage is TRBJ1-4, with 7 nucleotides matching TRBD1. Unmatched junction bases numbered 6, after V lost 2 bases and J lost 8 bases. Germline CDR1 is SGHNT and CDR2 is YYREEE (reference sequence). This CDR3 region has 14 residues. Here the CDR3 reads CASSFTGAGEKLFF. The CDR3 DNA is TGTGCCAGCAGCTTCACAGGGGCCGGCGAAAAACTGTTTTTT.

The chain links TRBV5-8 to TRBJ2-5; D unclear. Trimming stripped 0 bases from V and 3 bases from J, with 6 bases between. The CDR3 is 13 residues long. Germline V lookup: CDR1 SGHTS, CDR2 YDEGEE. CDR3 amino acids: CASSLVQKETQYF. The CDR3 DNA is TGTGCCAGCAGCTTGGTCCAGAAAGAGACCCAGTACTTC.

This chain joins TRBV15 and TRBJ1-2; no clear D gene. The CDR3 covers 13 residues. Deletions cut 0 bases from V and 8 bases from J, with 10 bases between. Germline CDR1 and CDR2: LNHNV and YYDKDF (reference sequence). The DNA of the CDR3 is TGTGCCACCAGCAGAGATCTGGAGGAAGGCTACACCTTC. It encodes CATSRDLEEGYTF. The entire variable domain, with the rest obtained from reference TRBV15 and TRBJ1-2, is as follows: DAMVIQNPRYQVTQFGKPVTLSCSQTLNHNVMYWYQQKSSQAPKLLFHYYDKDFNNEADTPDNFQSRRPNTSFCFLDIRSPGLGDTAMYLCATSRDLEEGYTFGSGTRLTVV.